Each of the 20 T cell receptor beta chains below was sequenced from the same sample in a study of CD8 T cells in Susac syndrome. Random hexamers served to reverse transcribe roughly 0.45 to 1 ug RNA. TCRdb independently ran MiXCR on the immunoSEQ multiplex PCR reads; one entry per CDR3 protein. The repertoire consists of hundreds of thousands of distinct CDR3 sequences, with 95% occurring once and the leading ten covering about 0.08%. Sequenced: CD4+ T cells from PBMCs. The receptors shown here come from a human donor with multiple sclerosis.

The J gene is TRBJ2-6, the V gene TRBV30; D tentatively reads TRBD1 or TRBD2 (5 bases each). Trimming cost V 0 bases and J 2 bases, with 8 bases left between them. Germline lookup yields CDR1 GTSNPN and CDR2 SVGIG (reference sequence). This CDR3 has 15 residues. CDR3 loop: CAWSVWGTGANVLTF. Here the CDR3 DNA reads TGTGCCTGGAGTGTATGGGGGACTGGGGCCAACGTCCTGACTTTC.

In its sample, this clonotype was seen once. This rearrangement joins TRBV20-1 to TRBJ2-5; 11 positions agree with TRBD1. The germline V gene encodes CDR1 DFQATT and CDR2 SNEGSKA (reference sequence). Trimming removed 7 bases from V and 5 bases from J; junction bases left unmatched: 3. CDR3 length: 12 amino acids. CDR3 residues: CSVGQGGETQYF. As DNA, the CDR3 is TGCAGTGTGGGACAGGGGGGCGAGACCCAGTACTTC.

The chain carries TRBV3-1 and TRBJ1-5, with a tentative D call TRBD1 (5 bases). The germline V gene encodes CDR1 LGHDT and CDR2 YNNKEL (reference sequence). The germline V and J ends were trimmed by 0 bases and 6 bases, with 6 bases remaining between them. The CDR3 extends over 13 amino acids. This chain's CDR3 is CASSQEGGQPQHF. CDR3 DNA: TGTGCCAGCAGCCAAGAGGGGGGTCAGCCCCAGCATTTT. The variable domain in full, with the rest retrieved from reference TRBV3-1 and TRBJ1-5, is DTAVSQTPKYLVTQMGNDKSIKCEQNLGHDTMYWYKQDSKKFLKIMFSYNNKELIINETVPNRFSPKSPDKAHLNLHINSLELGDSAVYFCASSQEGGQPQHFGDGTRLSIL.

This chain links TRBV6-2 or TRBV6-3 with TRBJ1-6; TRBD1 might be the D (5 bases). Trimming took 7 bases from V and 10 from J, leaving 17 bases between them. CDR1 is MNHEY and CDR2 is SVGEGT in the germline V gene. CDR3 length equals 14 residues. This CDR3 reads CASMIDAGGSPLHF. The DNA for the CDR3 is TGTGCCAGCATGATCGACGCCGGGGGGTCACCCCTCCACTTT.

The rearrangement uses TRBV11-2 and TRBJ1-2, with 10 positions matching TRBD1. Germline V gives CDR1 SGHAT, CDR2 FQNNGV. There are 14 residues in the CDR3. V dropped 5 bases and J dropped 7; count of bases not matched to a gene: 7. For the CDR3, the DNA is TGTGCCAGCAGCAATCCGGGACAGGGGTTTGGCTACACCTTC. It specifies CASSNPGQGFGYTF. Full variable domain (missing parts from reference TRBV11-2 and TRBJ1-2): EAGVAQSPRYKIIEKRQSVAFWCNPISGHATLYWYQQILGQGPKLLIQFQNNGVVDDSQLPKDRFSAERLKGVDSTLKIQPAKLEDSAVYLCASSNPGQGFGYTFGSGTRLTVV.

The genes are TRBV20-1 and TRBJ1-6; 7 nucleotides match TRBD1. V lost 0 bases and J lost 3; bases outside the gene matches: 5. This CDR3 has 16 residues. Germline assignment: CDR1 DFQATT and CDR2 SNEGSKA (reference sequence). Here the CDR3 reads CSARDLGGDYNSPLHF. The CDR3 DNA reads TGCAGTGCTAGAGATCTAGGGGGCGACTATAATTCACCCCTCCACTTT.

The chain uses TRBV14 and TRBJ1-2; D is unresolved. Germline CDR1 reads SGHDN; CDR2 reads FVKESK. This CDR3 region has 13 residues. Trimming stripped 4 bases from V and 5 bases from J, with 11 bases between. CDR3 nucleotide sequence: TGTGCCAGCAGCCCGACATGGGAATATGGCTACACCTTC. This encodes CASSPTWEYGYTF.

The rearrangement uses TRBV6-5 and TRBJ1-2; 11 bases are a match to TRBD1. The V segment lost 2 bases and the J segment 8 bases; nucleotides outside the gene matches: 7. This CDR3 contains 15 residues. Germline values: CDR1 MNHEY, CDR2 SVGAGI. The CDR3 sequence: CASSYPTDRGQGYTF. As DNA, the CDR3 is TGTGCCAGCAGTTACCCAACGGACAGGGGGCAAGGCTACACCTTC.

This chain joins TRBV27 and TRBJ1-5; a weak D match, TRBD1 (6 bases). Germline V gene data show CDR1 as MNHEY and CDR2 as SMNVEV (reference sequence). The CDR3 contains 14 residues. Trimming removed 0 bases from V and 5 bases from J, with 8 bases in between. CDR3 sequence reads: CASSLSWGHQPQHF. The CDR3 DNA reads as TGTGCCAGCAGTTTATCGTGGGGGCATCAGCCCCAGCATTTT.

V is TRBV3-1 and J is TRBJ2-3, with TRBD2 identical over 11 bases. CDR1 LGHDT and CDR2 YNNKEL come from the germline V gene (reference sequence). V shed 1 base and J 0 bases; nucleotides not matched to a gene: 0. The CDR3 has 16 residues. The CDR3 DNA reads TGTGCCAGCAGCCAAGGACTAGCGGGGAGCACAGATACGCAGTATTTT. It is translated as CASSQGLAGSTDTQYF.

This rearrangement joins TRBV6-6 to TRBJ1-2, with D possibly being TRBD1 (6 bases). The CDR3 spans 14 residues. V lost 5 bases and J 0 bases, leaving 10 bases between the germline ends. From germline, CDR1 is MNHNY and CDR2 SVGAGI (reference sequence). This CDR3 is CASSHRQANYGYTF. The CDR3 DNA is TGTGCCAGCAGTCACAGACAGGCTAACTATGGCTACACCTTC.

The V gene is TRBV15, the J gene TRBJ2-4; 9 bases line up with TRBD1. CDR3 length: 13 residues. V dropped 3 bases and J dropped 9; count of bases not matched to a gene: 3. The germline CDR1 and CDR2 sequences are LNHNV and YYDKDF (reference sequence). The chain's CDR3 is CATSRGTGTIQYF. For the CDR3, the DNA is TGTGCCACCAGCAGGGGGACAGGGACCATTCAGTACTTC. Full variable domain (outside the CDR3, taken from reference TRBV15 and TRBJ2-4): DAMVIQNPRYQVTQFGKPVTLSCSQTLNHNVMYWYQQKSSQAPKLLFHYYDKDFNNEADTPDNFQSRRPNTSFCFLDIRSPGLGDTAMYLCATSRGTGTIQYFGAGTRLSVL.

CDR3 amino acids: CASIMGDRGRTQPQHF. The DNA of the CDR3 is TGTGCCAGCATCATGGGGGACAGGGGGCGGACTCAGCCCCAGCATTTT. The chain employs TRBV6-1 and TRBJ1-5; 12 bases agree with TRBD1. This CDR3 is built from 16 residues. The germline V gene encodes CDR1 MNHNS and CDR2 SASEGT. The V and J ends lost 7 bases and 6 bases, in that order; junction bases with no gene match: 10.

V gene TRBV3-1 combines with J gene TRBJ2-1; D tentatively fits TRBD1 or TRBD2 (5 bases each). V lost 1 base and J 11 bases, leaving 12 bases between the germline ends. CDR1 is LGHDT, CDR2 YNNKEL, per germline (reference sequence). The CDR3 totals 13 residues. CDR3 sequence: CASSQAFGTKQFF. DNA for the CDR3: TGTGCCAGCAGCCAAGCGTTTGGGACGAAGCAGTTCTTC.

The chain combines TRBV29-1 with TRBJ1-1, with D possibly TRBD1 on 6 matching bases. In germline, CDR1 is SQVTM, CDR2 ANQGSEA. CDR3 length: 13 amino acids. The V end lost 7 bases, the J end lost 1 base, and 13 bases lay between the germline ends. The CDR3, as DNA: TGCAGCGGGGTCACGGGACAGAACACTGAAGCTTTCTTT. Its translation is CSGVTGQNTEAFF.

The CDR3 coding sequence is TGTGCCAGCAGCGCGGACGGTAGGAACTATGGCTACACCTTC. The encoded protein is CASSADGRNYGYTF. The chain combines TRBV9 with TRBJ1-2; D is unclear. The CDR3 has 14 amino acids. Trimming removed 3 bases from V and 2 bases from J, with 11 bases in between. Germline CDR1 is SGDLS and CDR2 is YYNGEE.

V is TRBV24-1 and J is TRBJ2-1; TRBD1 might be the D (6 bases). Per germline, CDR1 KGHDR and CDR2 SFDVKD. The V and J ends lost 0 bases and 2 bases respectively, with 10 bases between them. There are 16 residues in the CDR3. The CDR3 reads CATSDLQGGAYNEQFF. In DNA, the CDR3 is TGTGCCACCAGTGATTTGCAAGGGGGAGCCTACAATGAGCAGTTCTTC.

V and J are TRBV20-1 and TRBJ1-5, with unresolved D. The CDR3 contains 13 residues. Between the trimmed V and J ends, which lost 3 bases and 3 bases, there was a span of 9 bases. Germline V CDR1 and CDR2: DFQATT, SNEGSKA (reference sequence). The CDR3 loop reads CSARDGFNQPQHF. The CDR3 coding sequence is TGCAGTGCTAGGGACGGATTCAATCAGCCCCAGCATTTT.

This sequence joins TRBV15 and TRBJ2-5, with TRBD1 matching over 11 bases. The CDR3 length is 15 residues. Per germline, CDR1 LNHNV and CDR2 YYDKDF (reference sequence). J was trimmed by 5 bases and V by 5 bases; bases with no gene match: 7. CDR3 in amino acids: CATSLRTGGTETQYF. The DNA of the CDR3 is TGTGCCACCAGCCTACGGACAGGGGGCACGGAGACCCAGTACTTC.

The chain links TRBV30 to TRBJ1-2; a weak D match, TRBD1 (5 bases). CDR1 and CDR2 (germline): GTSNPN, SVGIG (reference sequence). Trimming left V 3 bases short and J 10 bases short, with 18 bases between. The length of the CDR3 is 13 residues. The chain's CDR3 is CAWSLLQDGIYTF. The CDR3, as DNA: TGTGCCTGGAGCCTTTTACAGGACGGAATCTACACCTTC.